The 21 T cell receptor beta chains given below trace back to one sample, sequenced in a study of shared clonotypes between healthy human individuals (dated by TCRdb to 2020 to 2022). The library was built by means of the immunoSEQ multiplex PCR assay. TCRdb re-hosts the immuneACCESS table, in-frame sequences only. Its copies lack some clones; in the studies checked, an unresolved V gene accounts for under half of them, and the cause for the rest is not known. Counted in this sample were 740,000 or so clones; more than 70% of them appeared once. 1.5% to 2% of the sample comes from the top ten. Source material: memory CD4+ T cells sorted from blood. The cell subset or site label corresponds to: CD45RA-negative fraction. The receptors originated from a woman in her 30s in good health.

V gene TRBV6-5 combines with J gene TRBJ1-4, with 7 bases fitting TRBD1. Germline trimming cut 8 bases from V and 4 bases from J; bases unmatched to any gene: 4. The CDR3 is 13 residues long. Looked up from germline, CDR1 is MNHEY and CDR2 is SVGAGI. CDR3 DNA: TGTGCCAGCGGGGGACAGCGTAATGAAAAACTGTTTTTT. It yields the protein CASGGQRNEKLFF.

The CDR3 nucleotides are TGTGCCACTTCGACAGAGAACACTGAAGCTTTCTTT. As protein: CATSTENTEAFF. The chain links TRBV6-5 to TRBJ1-1; a possible D gene is TRBD1 (5 bases). The length of the CDR3 is 12 residues. Trimming pared 10 bases from V and 1 base from J, leaving 10 bases between. Germline CDR1 is MNHEY and CDR2 is SVGAGI.

Note on this clone: This CDR3 is also generated by other DNA sequences in the sample. The chain carries TRBV2 and TRBJ1-2; no clear D gene. The germline gives CDR1 SNHLY, CDR2 FYNNEI. CDR3 length: 11 amino acids. With 4 bases removed from V and 5 bases from J, the gap between germline ends came to 5 bases. The CDR3: CASSVVYGYTF. Written as DNA, the CDR3 is TGTGCCAGCAGTGTAGTATATGGCTACACCTTC.

As to this clone: This sample also contains other DNA sequences that code for the same CDR3. The chain is built from TRBV28 and TRBJ2-2; possibly TRBD1 for D (6 bases). The CDR3 spans 14 residues. CDR1 and CDR2 from the germline V gene are MDHEN and SYDVKM. Between the trimmed V and J ends, which lost 6 bases and 1 base, there was a span of 9 bases. The CDR3 DNA follows: TGTGCCAGCAGCTCGGGACAGAACACCGGGGAGCTGTTTTTT. Translation: CASSSGQNTGELFF.

The chain uses TRBV5-6 and TRBJ1-1; the D is unclear. This CDR3 is 14 amino acids long. Trimming removed 0 bases at V and 5 bases at J, with 11 bases between. Looked up from germline, CDR1 is SGHDT and CDR2 is YYEEEE. CDR3 sequence (DNA): TGTGCCAGCAGCTTGGCCCCAGTTGGAACTGAAGCTTTCTTT. This translates into CASSLAPVGTEAFF.

The chain has TRBV28 and TRBJ2-3, with 10 bases lining up with TRBD2. Germline CDR1 and CDR2: MDHEN and SYDVKM. CDR3 length equals 16 residues. V was pared by 5 bases and J by 0 bases, with 5 bases of the junction left unmatched. The CDR3 DNA sequence: TGTGCCAGCAGTGATAGCGGGAGGAGGAGCACAGATACGCAGTATTTT. Translation gives CASSDSGRRSTDTQYF.

The chain is built from TRBV7-2 and TRBJ2-1; 12 nucleotides match TRBD2. After removal of 6 bases from V and 8 bases from J, the junction contained 5 bases not matched to a gene. This CDR3 region has 14 residues. The germline V gene has CDR1 SGHTA and CDR2 FQGNSA. CDR3 region: CASRGTSGPDEQFF. The CDR3 DNA reads as TGTGCCAGCAGAGGGACTAGCGGGCCCGATGAGCAGTTCTTC.

This chain joins TRBV20-1 and TRBJ1-1; D is uncertain. The germline V and J ends were trimmed by 5 bases and 5 bases, with 9 bases remaining between them. The CDR3 runs 11 residues. Germline V gives CDR1 DFQATT, CDR2 SNEGSKA (reference sequence). The CDR3 DNA is TGCAGTGCTGCCCCCAGGACTGAAGCTTTCTTT. Translated, it gives CSAAPRTEAFF.

The CDR3 DNA reads as TGTGCCAGCAGCCAAGAATCCTTCTCCTACAATGAGCAGTTCTTC. Its translation is CASSQESFSYNEQFF. The chain joins TRBV11-2 to TRBJ2-1; no clear D. Germline V gene sequence: CDR1 SGHAT, CDR2 FQNNGV. The V gene lost 5 bases and the J gene lost 0 bases, with 11 bases spanning the gap. The CDR3 runs to 15 residues.

The chain has TRBV5-1 and TRBJ2-1; D uncertain. V lost 0 bases and J lost 8, with 12 bases in between. This CDR3 comprises 14 residues. In germline, CDR1 is SGHRS, CDR2 YFSETQ. The CDR3 coding sequence is TGCGCCAGCAGCTTGGGGGTAGGGCGCGATGAGCAGTTCTTC. Translating it yields CASSLGVGRDEQFF.

This chain links TRBV28 with TRBJ1-4; D is possibly TRBD1 (5 bases). Trimming removed 8 bases at V and 7 bases at J, with 17 bases between. The CDR3 has 14 residues. Germline V gives CDR1 MDHEN, CDR2 SYDVKM. CDR3 DNA: TGTGCCAGCGGCCTGGGGGGGTCTATTGAAAAACTGTTTTTT. It translates to CASGLGGSIEKLFF.

The table lists this clone with many counts. The genes are TRBV20-1 and TRBJ2-3; no definite D call. Per germline, CDR1 DFQATT and CDR2 SNEGSKA (reference sequence). Trimming removed 4 bases at V and 14 bases at J, with 7 bases between. This CDR3 has 8 residues. The CDR3 sequence: CSAKKPYF. The CDR3 region has the DNA TGCAGTGCTAAAAAACCGTATTTT.

CDR3 region: CASRVLGTSGGTDTQYF. The CDR3 bases are TGTGCCAGCAGAGTCCTAGGGACTAGCGGAGGCACAGATACGCAGTATTTT. The chain employs TRBV27 and TRBJ2-3, with 11 bases fitting TRBD2. Germline V gene data show CDR1 as MNHEY and CDR2 as SMNVEV (reference sequence). The V gene end was trimmed by 6 bases and the J gene end by 1 base; junction bases not matched to a gene: 9. The CDR3 has 17 amino acids.

V usage is TRBV19 and J usage is TRBJ1-4, with 7 bases identical to TRBD1. This CDR3 is 13 amino acids long. J gave up 7 bases and V 7 bases, and 6 bases lay outside the gene matches. CDR1 and CDR2 from the germline V gene are LNHDA and SQIVND (reference sequence). CDR3 coding DNA: TGTGCCAGTACCCCGGGACAGAGTGAAAAACTGTTTTTT. Encoded protein: CASTPGQSEKLFF.

This clone was detected many times. The chain is built from TRBV5-1 and TRBJ2-7; either TRBD1 or TRBD2 may supply D (5 bases each). CDR1 is SGHRS and CDR2 is YFSETQ in the germline V gene. The germline V and J ends were trimmed by 4 bases and 0 bases, with 14 bases remaining between them. This CDR3 has 15 amino acids. CDR3 sequence reads: CASSGDGSFSYEQYF. CDR3 nucleotides: TGCGCCAGCAGCGGGGACGGGTCCTTCTCCTACGAGCAGTACTTC.

In this sample, this clone turned up a few times. The chain carries TRBV28 and TRBJ1-2; TRBD1 aligns across 12 bases. Germline lookup yields CDR1 MDHEN and CDR2 SYDVKM. V gave up 6 bases and J gave up 3 bases; unmatched junction bases: 8. This CDR3 spans 16 amino acids. The CDR3 bases are TGTGCCAGCAGCCCCCCCGGGACAGGGGGCGACTATGGCTACACCTTC. Translation gives CASSPPGTGGDYGYTF.

V gene TRBV5-1 combines with J gene TRBJ1-1; a weak D match, TRBD1 (6 bases). This CDR3 region has 16 residues. Trimming stripped 2 bases from V and 0 bases from J, with 14 bases between. Germline CDR1 is SGHRS and CDR2 is YFSETQ. The CDR3 region has the DNA TGCGCCAGCAGCTTCACCCAGGGGTTAGTGAACACTGAAGCTTTCTTT. Amino acid sequence: CASSFTQGLVNTEAFF.

This chain joins TRBV7-5 and TRBJ1-1; the tabulated D call, TRBD1, remains unverified against the DNA. TRBV7-5 is a listed pseudogene. The CDR3 length is 16 residues. The CDR3 loop reads CVRSIWDRTSNTEAFF. CDR3 coding DNA: TGTGTCAGAAGCATCTGGGACAGAACCTCGAACACTGAAGCTTTCTTT.

Worth noting for this clone: This sample also contains other DNA sequences that code for the same CDR3. The gene calls are TRBV30 and TRBJ1-4; D not certain. Germline-derived CDR1 and CDR2 are GTSNPN and SVGIG (reference sequence). The CDR3 spans 12 residues. V lost 1 base and J 5 bases, leaving 5 bases between the germline ends. CDR3 protein: CAWSGGNEKLFF. DNA of the CDR3: TGTGCCTGGAGTGGAGGGAATGAAAAACTGTTTTTT.

This chain links TRBV5-1 with TRBJ2-3; 10 nucleotides agree with TRBD2. This CDR3 has 17 amino acids. V was pared by 0 bases and J by 1 base, with 5 bases of the junction left unmatched. CDR1 and CDR2 from the germline V gene are SGHRS and YFSETQ. The CDR3 loop reads CASSLGTSGPGTDTQYF. DNA of the CDR3: TGCGCCAGCAGCTTGGGGACTAGCGGACCTGGCACAGATACGCAGTATTTT.

J is TRBJ2-5 and V is TRBV5-7, with D possibly TRBD1 on 7 matching bases. TRBV5-7 qualifies as an ORF whose function is uncertain. V was cut by 3 bases and J by 4 bases, with 25 bases left in between. The CDR3 loop spans 18 amino acids. CDR3 in DNA: TGTGCCAGCAGCTGGGGGGTCACTAGTGAAGGGACAGCAGAGACCCAGTACTTC. Amino acids: CASSWGVTSEGTAETQYF.